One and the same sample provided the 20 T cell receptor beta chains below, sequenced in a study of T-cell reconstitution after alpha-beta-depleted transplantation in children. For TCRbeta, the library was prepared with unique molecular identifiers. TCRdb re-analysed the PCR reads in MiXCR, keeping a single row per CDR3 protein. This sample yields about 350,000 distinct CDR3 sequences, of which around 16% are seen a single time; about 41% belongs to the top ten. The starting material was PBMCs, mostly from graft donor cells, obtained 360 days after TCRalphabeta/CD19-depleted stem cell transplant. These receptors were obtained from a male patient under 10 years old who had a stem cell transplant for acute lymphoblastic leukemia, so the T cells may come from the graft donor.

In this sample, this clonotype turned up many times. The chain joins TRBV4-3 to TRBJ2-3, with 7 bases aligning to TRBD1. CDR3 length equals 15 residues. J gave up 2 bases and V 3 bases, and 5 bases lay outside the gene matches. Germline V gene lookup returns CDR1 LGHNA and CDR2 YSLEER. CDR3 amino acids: CASSQEQGTTDTQYF. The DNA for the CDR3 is TGCGCCAGCAGCCAGGAACAGGGGACCACAGATACGCAGTATTTT.

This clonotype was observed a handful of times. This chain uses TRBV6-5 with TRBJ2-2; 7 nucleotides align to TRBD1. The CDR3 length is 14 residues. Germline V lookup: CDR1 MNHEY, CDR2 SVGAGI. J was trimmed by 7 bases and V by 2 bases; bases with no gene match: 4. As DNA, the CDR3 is TGTGCCAGCAGTTACCGGCAGGGGGTCGGGGAGCTGTTTTTT. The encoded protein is CASSYRQGVGELFF.

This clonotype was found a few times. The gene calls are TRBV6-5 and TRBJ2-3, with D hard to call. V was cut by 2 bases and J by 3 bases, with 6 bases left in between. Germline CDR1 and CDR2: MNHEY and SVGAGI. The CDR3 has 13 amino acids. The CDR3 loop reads CASSYVPTDTQYF. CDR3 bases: TGTGCCAGCAGTTACGTGCCTACAGATACGCAGTATTTT.

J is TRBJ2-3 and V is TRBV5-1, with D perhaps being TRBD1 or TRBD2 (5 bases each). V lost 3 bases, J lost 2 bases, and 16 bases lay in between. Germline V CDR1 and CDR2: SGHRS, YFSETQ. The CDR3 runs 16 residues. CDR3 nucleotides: TGCGCCAGCAGCTCGGGACGGACCTTCTCCACAGATACGCAGTATTTT. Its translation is CASSSGRTFSTDTQYF. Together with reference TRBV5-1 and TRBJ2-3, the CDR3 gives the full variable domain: KAGVTQTPRYLIKTRGQQVTLSCSPISGHRSVSWYQQTPGQGLQFLFEYFSETQRNKGNFPGRFSGRQFSNSRSEMNVSTLELGDSALYLCASSSGRTFSTDTQYFGPGTRLTVL.

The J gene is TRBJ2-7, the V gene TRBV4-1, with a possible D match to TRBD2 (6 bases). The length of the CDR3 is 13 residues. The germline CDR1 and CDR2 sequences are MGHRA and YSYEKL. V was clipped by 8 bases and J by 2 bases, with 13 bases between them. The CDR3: CASGERVAYEQYF. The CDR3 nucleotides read TGCGCCAGCGGAGAGCGGGTCGCCTACGAGCAGTACTTC.

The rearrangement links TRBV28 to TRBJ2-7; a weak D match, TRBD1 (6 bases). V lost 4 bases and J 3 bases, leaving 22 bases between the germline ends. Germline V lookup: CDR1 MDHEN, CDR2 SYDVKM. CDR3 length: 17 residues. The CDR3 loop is CASSSLGQTRLHYEQYF. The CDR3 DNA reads TGTGCCAGCAGTTCCCTCGGACAGACCCGACTTCACTACGAGCAGTACTTC.

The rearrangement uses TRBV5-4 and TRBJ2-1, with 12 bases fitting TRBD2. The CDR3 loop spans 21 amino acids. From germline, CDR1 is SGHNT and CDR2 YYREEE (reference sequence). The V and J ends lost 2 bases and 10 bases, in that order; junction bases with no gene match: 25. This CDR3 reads CASSLQTSGTGRLAGAMEQFF. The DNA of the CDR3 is TGTGCCAGCAGCTTACAAACATCCGGGACAGGGCGACTAGCGGGAGCTATGGAGCAGTTCTTC.

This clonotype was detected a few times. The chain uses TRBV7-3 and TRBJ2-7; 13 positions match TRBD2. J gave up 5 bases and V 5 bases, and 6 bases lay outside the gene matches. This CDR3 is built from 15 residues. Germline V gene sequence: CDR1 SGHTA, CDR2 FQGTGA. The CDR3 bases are TGTGCCAGCAGCCCGGGACTAGCGGGACCGCACGAGCAGTACTTC. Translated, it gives CASSPGLAGPHEQYF.

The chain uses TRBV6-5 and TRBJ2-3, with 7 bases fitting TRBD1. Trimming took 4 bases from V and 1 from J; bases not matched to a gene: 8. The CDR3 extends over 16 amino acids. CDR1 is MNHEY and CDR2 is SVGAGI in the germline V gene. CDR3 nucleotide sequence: TGTGCCAGCAGTTGGGGCACAGGGGCGGGCACAGATACGCAGTATTTT. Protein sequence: CASSWGTGAGTDTQYF.

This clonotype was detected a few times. CDR3 residues: CSARAGLEAFF. In nucleotides, the CDR3 is TGCAGTGCTAGAGCAGGCCTTGAAGCTTTCTTT. The rearrangement uses TRBV20-1 and TRBJ1-1; the D is unclear. This CDR3 spans 11 amino acids. Looked up from germline, CDR1 is DFQATT and CDR2 is SNEGSKA (reference sequence). V shed 1 base and J shed 7 bases, with 7 bases lying between them.

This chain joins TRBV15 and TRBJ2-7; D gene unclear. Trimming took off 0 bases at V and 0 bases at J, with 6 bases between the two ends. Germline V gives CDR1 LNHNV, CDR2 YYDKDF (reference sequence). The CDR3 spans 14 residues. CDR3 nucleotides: TGTGCCACCAGCAGAGACGTGAGCTCCTACGAGCAGTACTTC. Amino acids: CATSRDVSSYEQYF.

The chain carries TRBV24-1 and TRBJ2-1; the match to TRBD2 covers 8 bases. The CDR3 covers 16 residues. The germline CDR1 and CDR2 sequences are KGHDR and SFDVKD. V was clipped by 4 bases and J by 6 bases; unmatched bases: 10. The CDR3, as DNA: TGTGCCACCAGTGACCCCGGGACTAGAGAACGCAATGAGCAGTTCTTC. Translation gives CATSDPGTRERNEQFF.

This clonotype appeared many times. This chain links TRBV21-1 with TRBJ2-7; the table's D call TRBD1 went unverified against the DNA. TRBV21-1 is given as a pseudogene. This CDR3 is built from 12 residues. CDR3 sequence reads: CASWQPPGEQYF. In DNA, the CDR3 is TGTGCCAGCTGGCAGCCCCCCGGCGAGCAGTACTTC.

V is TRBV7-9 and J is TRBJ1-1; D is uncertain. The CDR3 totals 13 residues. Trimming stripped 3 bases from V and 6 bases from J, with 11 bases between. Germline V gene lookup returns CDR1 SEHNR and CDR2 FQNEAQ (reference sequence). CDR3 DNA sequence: TGTGCCAGCAGCTTGCCGGGTTGGCCTGAAGCTTTCTTT. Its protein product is CASSLPGWPEAFF.

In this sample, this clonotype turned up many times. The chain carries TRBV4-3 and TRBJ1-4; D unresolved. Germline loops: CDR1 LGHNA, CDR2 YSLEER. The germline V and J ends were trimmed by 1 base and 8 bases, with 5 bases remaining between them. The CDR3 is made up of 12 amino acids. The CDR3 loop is CASSQVGEKLFF. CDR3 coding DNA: TGCGCCAGCAGCCAAGTGGGGGAAAAACTGTTTTTT.

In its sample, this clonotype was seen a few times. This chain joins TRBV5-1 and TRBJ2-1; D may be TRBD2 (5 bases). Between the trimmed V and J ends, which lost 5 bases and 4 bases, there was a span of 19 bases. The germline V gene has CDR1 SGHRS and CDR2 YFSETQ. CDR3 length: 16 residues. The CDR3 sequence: CASSLAPGPGYNEQFF. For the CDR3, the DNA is TGCGCCAGCAGTCTGGCCCCGGGCCCGGGGTACAATGAGCAGTTCTTC. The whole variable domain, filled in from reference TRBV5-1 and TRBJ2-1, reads KAGVTQTPRYLIKTRGQQVTLSCSPISGHRSVSWYQQTPGQGLQFLFEYFSETQRNKGNFPGRFSGRQFSNSRSEMNVSTLELGDSALYLCASSLAPGPGYNEQFFGPGTRLTVL.

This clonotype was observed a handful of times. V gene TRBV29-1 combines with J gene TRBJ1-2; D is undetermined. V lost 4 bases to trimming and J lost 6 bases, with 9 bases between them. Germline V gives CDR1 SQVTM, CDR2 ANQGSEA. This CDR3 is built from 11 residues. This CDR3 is CSVVSRDGYTF. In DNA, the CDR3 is TGCAGCGTTGTCTCTCGGGATGGCTACACCTTC.

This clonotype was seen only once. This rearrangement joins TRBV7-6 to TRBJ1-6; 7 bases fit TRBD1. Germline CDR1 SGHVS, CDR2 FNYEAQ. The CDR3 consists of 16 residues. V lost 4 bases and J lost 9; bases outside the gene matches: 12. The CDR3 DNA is TGTGCCAGCAGCTATCAAGGGGGCCCGGTTGTTTCACCCCTCCACTTT. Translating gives CASSYQGGPVVSPLHF.

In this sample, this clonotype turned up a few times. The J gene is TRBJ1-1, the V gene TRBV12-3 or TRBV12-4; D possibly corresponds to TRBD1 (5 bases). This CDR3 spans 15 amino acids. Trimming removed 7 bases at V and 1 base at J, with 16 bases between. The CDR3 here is CASTSQAGPNTEAFF. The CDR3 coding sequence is TGTGCCAGCACCTCCCAGGCGGGGCCGAACACTGAAGCTTTCTTT.

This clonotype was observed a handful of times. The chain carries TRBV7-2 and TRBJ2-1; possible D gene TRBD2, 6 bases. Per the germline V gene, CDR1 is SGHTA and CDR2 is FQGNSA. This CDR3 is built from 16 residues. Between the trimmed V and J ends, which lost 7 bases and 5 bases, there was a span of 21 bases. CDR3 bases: TGTGCCAGCACCATCCTCGGGGGAGCCGGAAACAATGAGCAGTTCTTC. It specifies CASTILGGAGNNEQFF.